This T cell receptor (beta chain) was documented in a study of radiotherapy plus CTLA-4 blockade in lung cancer. Study background: Objective responses were recorded in roughly 20% of patients, with disease control recorded in 30% to 35%.

General observations from the study: Radiotherapy plus ipilimumab was followed by expansion in blood of tumor-derived TCR clones.

Germline V gene lookup returns CDR1 LGHNA and CDR2 YNFKEQ. The CDR3 runs to 17 residues. V was clipped by 0 bases and J by 5 bases; unmatched bases: 11. About this clone itself: The target antigen is unknown.

Data came from immunoSEQ multiplex PCR; TCRdb stores just in-frame clones and leaves some out. The sample includes more than 95,000 clones, around 74% of them seen just once. The origin of this receptor is a human donor with non-small cell lung cancer who had a partial response to radiotherapy plus ipilimumab. Some clones in this sample may be carry-over from other donors' samples. The input for sequencing was peripheral blood, taken from a patient treated with radiotherapy plus ipilimumab. The rearrangement uses TRBV4-2 and TRBJ2-5; 8 nucleotides line up with TRBD2. In DNA form, the CDR3 reads TGTGCCAGCAGCCAAGATCTAAGAAGGACTAGCATGGAGACCCAGTACTTC. Protein: CASSQDLRRTSMETQYF.